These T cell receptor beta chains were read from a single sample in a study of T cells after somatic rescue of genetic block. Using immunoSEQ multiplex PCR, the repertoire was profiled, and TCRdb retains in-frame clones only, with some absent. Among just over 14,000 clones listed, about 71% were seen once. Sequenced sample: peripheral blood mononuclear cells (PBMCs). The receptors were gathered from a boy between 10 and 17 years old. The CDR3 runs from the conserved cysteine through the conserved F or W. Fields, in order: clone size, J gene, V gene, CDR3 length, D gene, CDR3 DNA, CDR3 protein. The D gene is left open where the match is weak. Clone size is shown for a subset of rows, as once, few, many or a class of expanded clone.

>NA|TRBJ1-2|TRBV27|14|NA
TGTGCCAGCAGTTTTAACCGGGGTGACTATGGCTACACCTTC
CASSFNRGDYGYTF
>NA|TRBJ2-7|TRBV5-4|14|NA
TGTGCCAGCAGCCCGCTCGGTTACTTGGACGAGCAGTACTTC
CASSPLGYLDEQYF
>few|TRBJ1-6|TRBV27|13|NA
TGTGCCAGCAGTTTATCGCCGGATTCACCCCTCCACTTT
CASSLSPDSPLHF
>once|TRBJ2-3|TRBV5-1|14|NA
TGCGCCAGCAGCTTGTTCCCGGGTCTGGATACGCAGTATTTT
CASSLFPGLDTQYF
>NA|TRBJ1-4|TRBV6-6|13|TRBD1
TGTGCCAGCAGTTTGACAGGGGCTGAAAAACTGTTTTTT
CASSLTGAEKLFF
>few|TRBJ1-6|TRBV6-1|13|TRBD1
TGTGCCAGCAGCCTCTTGGGACAGGGGGTAAACCACTTT
CASSLLGQGVNHF
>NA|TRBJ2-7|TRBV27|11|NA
TGTGCCAGCAGTTTCGGATACGAGCAGTACTTC
CASSFGYEQYF
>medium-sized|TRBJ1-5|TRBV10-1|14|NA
TGCGCCAGCAGTGAGTACGGGAGGAATCAGCCCCAGCATTTT
CASSEYGRNQPQHF
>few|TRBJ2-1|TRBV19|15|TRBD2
TGTGCCAGTAGTATACAAGCGGGGCTCTACAATGAGCAGTTCTTC
CASSIQAGLYNEQFF
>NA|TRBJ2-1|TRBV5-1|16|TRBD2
TGCGCCAGCAGGTTTCTAGCGGGGGGGTCCTACAATGAGCAGTTCTTC
CASRFLAGGSYNEQFF
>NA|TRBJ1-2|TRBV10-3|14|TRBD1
TGTGCCATCAGCTTGGGACAGGGTGACTATGGCTACACCTTC
CAISLGQGDYGYTF
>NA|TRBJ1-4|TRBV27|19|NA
TGTGCCAGCAGTTCAATACGCCGGGTTGGGGCGGATTCTAATGAAAAACTGTTTTTT
CASSSIRRVGADSNEKLFF
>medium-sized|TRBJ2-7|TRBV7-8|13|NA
TGTGCCAGCAGGGGAGCAGGTACCTACGAGCAGTACTTC
CASRGAGTYEQYF
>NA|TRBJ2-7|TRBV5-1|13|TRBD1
TGCGCCAGCAGCTTGGGACAGGGGAACGAGCAGTACTTC
CASSLGQGNEQYF
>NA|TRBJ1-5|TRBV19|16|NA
TGTGCCAGTAGTCGGATCAGCGAAGCGGGCAATCAGCCCCAGCATTTT
CASSRISEAGNQPQHF
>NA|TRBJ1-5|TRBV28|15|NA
TGTGCCAGCACCCGGACACCGTATAGCAATCAGCCCCAGCATTTT
CASTRTPYSNQPQHF
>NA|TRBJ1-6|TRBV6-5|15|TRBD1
TGTGCCAGCAGTTCGGACAGGGTTAGGAATTCACCCCTCCACTTT
CASSSDRVRNSPLHF
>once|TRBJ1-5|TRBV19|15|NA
TGTGCCAGTAGTACCACACCGTTTAGCAATCAGCCCCAGCATTTT
CASSTTPFSNQPQHF
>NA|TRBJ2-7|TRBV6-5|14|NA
TGTGCCAGCAGGCCCGGGTCCTCTGTCGACGAGCAGTACTTC
CASRPGSSVDEQYF
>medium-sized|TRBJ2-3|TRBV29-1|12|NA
TGCAGCGTTGAAGATCCTGGGGATACGCAGTATTTT
CSVEDPGDTQYF
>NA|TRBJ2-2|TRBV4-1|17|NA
TGCGCCAGCAGCCAAGATCGGGGGTACCCGAACACCGGGGAGCTGTTTTTT
CASSQDRGYPNTGELFF
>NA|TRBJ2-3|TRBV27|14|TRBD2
TGTGCCAGCAGTTCCCGGACTAGATCAGATACGCAGTATTTT
CASSSRTRSDTQYF
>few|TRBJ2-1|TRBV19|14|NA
TGTGCCAGTAAAAGTCTCCCCTCCTACAATGAGCAGTTCTTC
CASKSLPSYNEQFF
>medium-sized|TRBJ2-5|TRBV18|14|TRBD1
TGTGCCAGCTCACCACCTACAGGGGTAGAGACCCAGTACTTC
CASSPPTGVETQYF
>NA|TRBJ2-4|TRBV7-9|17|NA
TGTGCCAGCAGCTTAGATTCCTTCGGGGCGGTGAGAAGCATTCAGTACTTC
CASSLDSFGAVRSIQYF
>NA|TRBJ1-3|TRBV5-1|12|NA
TGCGCCAGCAGCTTGGAGGGAGACACCATATATTTT
CASSLEGDTIYF
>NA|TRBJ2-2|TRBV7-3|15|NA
TGTGCCAGCAGATTGACAGGTTTAGACACCGGGGAGCTGTTTTTT
CASRLTGLDTGELFF
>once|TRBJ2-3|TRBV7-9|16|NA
TGTGCCAGCAGCTTTTCTACCGGGACCTTCACAGATACGCAGTATTTT
CASSFSTGTFTDTQYF
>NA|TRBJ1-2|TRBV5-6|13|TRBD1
TGTGCCAGCAGGGGGGACAGGTCTCGGAGCTACACCTTC
CASRGDRSRSYTF
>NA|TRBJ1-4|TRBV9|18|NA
TGTGCCAGCAGCGTAGCGGCCGGTGGGGGGACAACTAATGAAAAACTGTTTTTT
CASSVAAGGGTTNEKLFF
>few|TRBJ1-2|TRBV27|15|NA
TGTGCCAGCAGACCGACCCCTGGACCGGACTATGGCTACACCTTC
CASRPTPGPDYGYTF
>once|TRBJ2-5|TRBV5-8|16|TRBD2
TGTGCCAGCAGCTTCCAGCGGGGGGCCCGAGAAGAGACCCAGTACTTC
CASSFQRGAREETQYF
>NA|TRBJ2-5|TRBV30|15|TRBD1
TGTGCCTGGAGTGGGGACAGGGCGTACCAAGAGACCCAGTACTTC
CAWSGDRAYQETQYF